One sample yielded the 13 T cell receptor beta chains listed below, sequenced in a study of control samples from healthy donors and cancer patients. Using immunoSEQ multiplex PCR, the repertoire was profiled, and TCRdb retains in-frame clones only, with some absent. The sample yields 120,000 or so clones, around 94% seen once. The sequencing input was PBMCs. These receptors were obtained from an elderly man with head and neck cancer.

V usage is TRBV5-4 and J usage is TRBJ2-7; D possibly corresponds to TRBD1 (6 bases). The CDR3 spans 13 residues. The germline V gene has CDR1 SGHNT and CDR2 YYREEE (reference sequence). The V end was cut by 5 bases, the J end by 0 bases, with 9 bases between. For the CDR3, the DNA is TGTGCCAGCAGGAGGGGGAGCTCCTACGAGCAGTACTTC. This sequence encodes CASRRGSSYEQYF.

This chain uses TRBV19 with TRBJ2-3; weak D call: TRBD1 (6 bases). The germline V gene encodes CDR1 LNHDA and CDR2 SQIVND (reference sequence). With 5 bases removed from V and 0 bases from J, the gap between germline ends came to 21 bases. The CDR3 consists of 18 residues. Here the CDR3 DNA reads TGTGCCAGTAGTTCCCCCCGAGGGGGAGCGACTAGCACAGATACGCAGTATTTT. Its protein product is CASSSPRGGATSTDTQYF.

This chain links TRBV6-5 with TRBJ2-1; 10 positions agree with TRBD2. The CDR3 is 16 residues long. Losses at the gene ends were 2 bases for V and 8 bases for J; bases not matched to a gene: 9. The germline CDR1 and CDR2 sequences are MNHEY and SVGAGI. The CDR3 is CASSYTLAGARDEQFF. The CDR3, as DNA: TGTGCCAGCAGTTACACTCTAGCGGGAGCGCGCGATGAGCAGTTCTTC.

The V gene is TRBV5-1, the J gene TRBJ2-7, with 8 bases fitting TRBD1. Per germline, CDR1 SGHRS and CDR2 YFSETQ. V was pared by 1 base and J by 4 bases, with 7 bases of the junction left unmatched. CDR3 size: 15 residues. The CDR3 DNA follows: TGCGCCAGCAGCTTGAGCGACAGGGGAAGGTACGAGCAGTACTTC. Encoded protein: CASSLSDRGRYEQYF. Full variable domain (outside the CDR3, taken from reference TRBV5-1 and TRBJ2-7): KAGVTQTPRYLIKTRGQQVTLSCSPISGHRSVSWYQQTPGQGLQFLFEYFSETQRNKGNFPGRFSGRQFSNSRSEMNVSTLELGDSALYLCASSLSDRGRYEQYFGPGTRLTVT.

The chain employs TRBV30 and TRBJ1-6; 7 bases align to TRBD1. Germline loops: CDR1 GTSNPN, CDR2 SVGIG (reference sequence). The CDR3 has 14 amino acids. V was pared by 3 bases and J by 9 bases, with 8 bases of the junction left unmatched. CDR3 amino acids: CAWSSGQEVSPLHF. Written as DNA, the CDR3 is TGTGCCTGGAGCTCCGGACAGGAGGTTTCACCCCTCCACTTT.

The J gene is TRBJ2-2, the V gene TRBV4-3; TRBD1 matches at 9 bases. The CDR3 is made up of 18 amino acids. The germline V gene encodes CDR1 LGHNA and CDR2 YSLEER. With 4 bases clipped from V and 8 bases from J, the junction kept 17 bases outside the gene matches. For the CDR3, the DNA is TGCGCCAGCAGCCGGCTTCAAGGGGGACAGGGAGTTTTTGGGGAGCTGTTTTTT. Amino acids: CASSRLQGGQGVFGELFF.

V usage is TRBV10-3 and J usage is TRBJ2-6, with TRBD1 as a possible D gene (5 bases). Germline V gene sequence: CDR1 ENHRY, CDR2 SYGVKD. The CDR3 is made up of 16 amino acids. Trimming removed 0 bases from V and 2 bases from J, with 8 bases in between. The CDR3 is CAISESSRAGANVLTF. The CDR3, as DNA: TGTGCCATCAGTGAGTCTAGCAGGGCTGGGGCCAACGTCCTGACTTTC.

The J gene is TRBJ2-7, the V gene TRBV4-3, with 8 bases lining up with TRBD1. The CDR3 covers 14 residues. Germline lookup yields CDR1 LGHNA and CDR2 YSLEER. V trimming: 4 bases; J trimming: 1 base; junction bases outside the gene matches: 3. The CDR3 region has the DNA TGCGCCAGCAGCCCGCGGACAGGGTCCTACGAGCAGTACTTC. It translates to CASSPRTGSYEQYF.

J is TRBJ2-7 and V is TRBV29-1; no clear D gene. This CDR3 has 12 residues. Germline lookup yields CDR1 SQVTM and CDR2 ANQGSEA. The V end was cut by 0 bases, the J end by 3 bases, with 6 bases between. CDR3 bases: TGCAGCGTTGAAGAGGGCAGCTACGAGCAGTACTTC. It is translated as CSVEEGSYEQYF.

This chain connects TRBV4-1 to TRBJ1-2; 7 positions match TRBD1. The trim removed 2 bases at V and 5 bases at J, leaving 8 bases unmatched. The CDR3 is made up of 15 amino acids. CDR1 and CDR2 (germline): MGHRA, YSYEKL. CDR3 sequence reads: CASSQTGEIWYGYTF. DNA for the CDR3: TGCGCCAGCAGCCAAACAGGGGAAATTTGGTATGGCTACACCTTC.

The chain recombines TRBV2 with TRBJ1-4; D not certain. Trimming cost V 8 bases and J 4 bases, with 8 bases left between them. Germline V gene lookup returns CDR1 SNHLY and CDR2 FYNNEI. The CDR3 covers 12 residues. CDR3 in DNA: TGTGCCAGCCAGCAATATAATGAAAAACTGTTTTTT. It codes for CASQQYNEKLFF.

The gene calls are TRBV6-6 and TRBJ2-1; 13 nucleotides line up with TRBD2. This CDR3 spans 16 amino acids. Losses at the gene ends were 6 bases for V and 5 bases for J; bases not matched to a gene: 7. Germline assignment: CDR1 MNHNY and CDR2 SVGAGI (reference sequence). Written as DNA, the CDR3 is TGTGCCAGCAGGACTAGCGGGAGGTCCTCACACAATGAGCAGTTCTTC. This codes for CASRTSGRSSHNEQFF.

In this sample, this clone turned up once. The chain has TRBV6-6 and TRBJ2-2; D may be TRBD1 or TRBD2 (5 bases each). With 7 bases removed from V and 1 base from J, the gap between germline ends came to 13 bases. This CDR3 comprises 15 residues. Germline V CDR1 and CDR2: MNHNY, SVGAGI (reference sequence). CDR3 in DNA: TGTGCCAGCACCCTGGGACCGATGAACACCGGGGAGCTGTTTTTT. As protein: CASTLGPMNTGELFF.